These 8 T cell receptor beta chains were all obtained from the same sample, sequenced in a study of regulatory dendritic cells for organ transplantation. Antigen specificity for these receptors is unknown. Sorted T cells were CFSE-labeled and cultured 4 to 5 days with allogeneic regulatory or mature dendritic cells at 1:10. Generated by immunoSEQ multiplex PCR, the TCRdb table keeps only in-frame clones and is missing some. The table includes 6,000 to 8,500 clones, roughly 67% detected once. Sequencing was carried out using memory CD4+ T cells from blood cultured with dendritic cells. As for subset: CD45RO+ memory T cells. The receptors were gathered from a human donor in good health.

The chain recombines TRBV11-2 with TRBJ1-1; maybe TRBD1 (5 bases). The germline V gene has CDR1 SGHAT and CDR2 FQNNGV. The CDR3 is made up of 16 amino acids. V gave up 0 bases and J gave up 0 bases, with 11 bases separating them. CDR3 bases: TGTGCCAGCAGCTTAGATCGGGGGTACATGAACACTGAAGCTTTCTTT. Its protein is CASSLDRGYMNTEAFF. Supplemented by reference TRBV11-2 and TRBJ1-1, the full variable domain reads EAGVAQSPRYKIIEKRQSVAFWCNPISGHATLYWYQQILGQGPKLLIQFQNNGVVDDSQLPKDRFSAERLKGVDSTLKIQPAKLEDSAVYLCASSLDRGYMNTEAFFGQGTRLTVV.

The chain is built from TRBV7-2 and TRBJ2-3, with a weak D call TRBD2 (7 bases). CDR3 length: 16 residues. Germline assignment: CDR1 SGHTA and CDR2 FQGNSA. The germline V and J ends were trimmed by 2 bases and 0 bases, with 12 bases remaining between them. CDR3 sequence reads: CASSLRRGASTDTQYF. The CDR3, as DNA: TGTGCCAGCAGCTTAAGACGGGGGGCTAGCACAGATACGCAGTATTTT.

The CDR3 coding sequence is TGTGCCAGCAGCGGGGGGACAGGGGAGGAACAGCCCCAGCATTTT. It encodes CASSGGTGEEQPQHF. The V and J genes are TRBV4-2 and TRBJ1-5, with 10 bases identical to TRBD1. The CDR3 sequence is 15 residues long. Per the germline V gene, CDR1 is LGHNA and CDR2 is YNFKEQ. The J segment lost 7 bases and the V segment lost 5 bases, leaving 8 bases of the junction unmatched.

CDR3 residues: CSARGQTTRNEQFF. CDR3 bases: TGCAGCGCCCGGGGACAGACTACAAGGAATGAGCAGTTCTTC. J is TRBJ2-1 and V is TRBV29-1, with 7 bases lining up with TRBD1. The junction had 13 bases not matched to a gene; V was cut back by 7 bases and J by 7 bases. Looked up from germline, CDR1 is SQVTM and CDR2 is ANQGSEA. This CDR3 is built from 14 residues.

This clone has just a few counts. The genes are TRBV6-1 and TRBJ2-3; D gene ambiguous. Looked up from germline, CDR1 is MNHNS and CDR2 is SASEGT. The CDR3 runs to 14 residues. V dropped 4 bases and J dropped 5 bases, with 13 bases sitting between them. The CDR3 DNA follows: TGTGCCAGCAGTGTTCGTTATGCCGGAGATACGCAGTATTTT. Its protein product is CASSVRYAGDTQYF.

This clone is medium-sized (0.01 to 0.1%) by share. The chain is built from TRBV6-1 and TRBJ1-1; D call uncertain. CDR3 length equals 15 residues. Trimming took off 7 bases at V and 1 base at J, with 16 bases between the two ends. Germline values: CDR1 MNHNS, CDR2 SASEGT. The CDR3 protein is CASMTGSTRNTEAFF. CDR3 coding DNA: TGTGCCAGCATGACTGGGTCGACCCGGAACACTGAAGCTTTCTTT.

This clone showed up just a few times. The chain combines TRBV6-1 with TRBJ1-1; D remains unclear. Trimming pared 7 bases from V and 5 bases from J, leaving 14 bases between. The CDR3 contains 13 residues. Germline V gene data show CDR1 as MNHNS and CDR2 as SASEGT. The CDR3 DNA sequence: TGTGCCAGCACCGTTACTACGGGGACTGAAGCTTTCTTT. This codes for CASTVTTGTEAFF.

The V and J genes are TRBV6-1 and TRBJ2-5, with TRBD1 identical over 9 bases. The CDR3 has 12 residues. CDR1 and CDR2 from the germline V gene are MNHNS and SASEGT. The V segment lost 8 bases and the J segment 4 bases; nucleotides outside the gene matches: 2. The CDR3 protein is CASHRGLETQYF. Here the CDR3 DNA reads TGTGCCAGCCACAGGGGGCTAGAGACCCAGTACTTC.